The 3 T cell receptor beta chains in this list originate from one sample, sequenced in a study of T cells in Graves' hyperthyroidism and ophthalmopathy. Amplification yielded TCR beta CDR3 regions, with RNA transcripts as the source. The HTBI set primed first-round TCR CDR3 RT-PCR. TCRdb redid the calling of the multiplex PCR reads with MiXCR, one entry per CDR3 protein. The sample shows 400,000 to 550,000 distinct CDR3 sequences, roughly an eighth of them seen only once. The specimen sequenced was blood. All receptors derive from a woman aged 18-29 years with Graves' hyperthyroidism.

This clonotype appeared many times. The chain has TRBV12-3 or TRBV12-4 and TRBJ1-6; 9 positions match TRBD1. Germline trimming cut 3 bases from V and 6 bases from J; bases unmatched to any gene: 3. The CDR3 covers 15 residues. The CDR3 DNA is TGTGCCAGCAGTTTTGGGGACAGGGCTAATTCACCCCTCCACTTT. Translating gives CASSFGDRANSPLHF.

This clonotype has at least ten counts. The chain links TRBV18 to TRBJ2-7; D is uncertain. Germline V gene data show CDR1 as KGHSH and CDR2 as LQKENI. This CDR3 comprises 11 residues. Trimming took 6 bases from V and 3 from J, leaving 6 bases between them. This CDR3 is CASSSVYEQYF. The CDR3 DNA follows: TGTGCCAGCTCGTCCGTCTACGAGCAGTACTTC.

This clonotype was recorded at least ten times. The J gene is TRBJ2-7, the V gene TRBV6-1; D possibly uses TRBD1 or TRBD2 (5 bases each). Germline V lookup: CDR1 MNHNS, CDR2 SASEGT. This CDR3 contains 14 residues. Between the trimmed V and J ends, which lost 6 bases and 4 bases, there was a span of 16 bases. The CDR3 DNA follows: TGTGCCAGCAGCCCAGGGAGAGGATCTTACGAGCAGTACGTC. Its protein product is CASSPGRGSYEQYV.